The 25 T cell receptor beta chains reported below all come from one sample, sequenced in a study of response to subunit inactivated influenza vaccine (dated by TCRdb to between 2017 and 2018). Library creation used RT-PCR. The sequencing machine was an Illumina HiSeq 2500. In-frame beta chains were kept once TCRdb had trimmed the public reads at Q25 with fastp and called clones with MiXCR. When rows share a CDR3 protein, they turn into one entry using the most common DNA and genes. The sample table contains just over 300,000 distinct CDR3 sequences; only one count was recorded for around 20% of them. The ten largest clones capture about 9.4% of the sample. This material consisted of PBMCs from blood, taken about 20 months after vaccination. All receptors derive from a man in his fifties or sixties who received an inactivated influenza vaccine. Donor details come from another sample of the same person, matched by shared clones.

This clonotype occurred a few times. The chain is built from TRBV4-2 and TRBJ1-1, with D unresolved. V was trimmed by 2 bases and J by 1 base, leaving 14 bases between them. The CDR3 is 16 amino acids. The germline gives CDR1 LGHNA, CDR2 YNFKEQ. The CDR3 nucleotides read TGTGCCAGCAGCCAACCATTACGGAGAACGAACACTGAAGCTTTCTTT. It translates to CASSQPLRRTNTEAFF.

This clonotype was observed a few times. CDR3 protein: CSPRPGEGEQYF. CDR3 nucleotides: TGCAGTCCCAGGCCGGGGGAGGGCGAGCAGTACTTC. The chain employs TRBV20-1 and TRBJ2-7; 7 nucleotides line up with TRBD2. The germline gives CDR1 DFQATT, CDR2 SNEGSKA (reference sequence). V was clipped by 8 bases and J by 6 bases; unmatched bases: 10. This CDR3 comprises 12 residues.

The CDR3 spells CASSLEAGEQFF. In nucleotides, the CDR3 is TGTGCCAGCAGCTTAGAGGCTGGTGAGCAGTTCTTC. The chain recombines TRBV7-2 with TRBJ2-1; D ambiguous. The CDR3 has 12 residues. CDR1 is SGHTA, CDR2 FQGNSA, per germline. Trimming stripped 1 base from V and 9 bases from J, with 7 bases between.

This chain connects TRBV4-1 to TRBJ1-1; D remains ambiguous. From germline, CDR1 is MGHRA and CDR2 YSYEKL. Between the trimmed V and J ends, which lost 2 bases and 1 base, there was a span of 8 bases. This CDR3 contains 14 residues. CDR3 bases: TGCGCCAGCAGCCAATGGGCGGGGAACACTGAAGCTTTCTTT. Protein sequence: CASSQWAGNTEAFF.

The gene calls are TRBV7-2 and TRBJ2-3, with D uncertain. V dropped 2 bases and J dropped 6 bases, with 6 bases sitting between them. The V gene's germline CDR1 is SGHTA and CDR2 FQGNSA. This CDR3 has 12 amino acids. CDR3 in amino acids: CASSLSPDTQYF. The DNA for the CDR3 is TGTGCCAGCAGCTTATCGCCCGATACGCAGTATTTT.

This clonotype was detected a few times. V gene TRBV4-1 combines with J gene TRBJ2-1; possibly TRBD2 for D (6 bases). Germline V gene data show CDR1 as MGHRA and CDR2 as YSYEKL. Trimming removed 2 bases from V and 1 base from J, with 12 bases in between. The CDR3 length is 16 residues. The CDR3 DNA reads as TGCGCCAGCAGCCAAAATTGGGCGGGATCCTACAATGAGCAGTTCTTC. Residues: CASSQNWAGSYNEQFF.

This clonotype was recorded a few times. The chain combines TRBV20-1 with TRBJ2-2; the match to TRBD1 covers 8 bases. The trim removed 6 bases at V and 4 bases at J, leaving 7 bases unmatched. Germline V gene lookup returns CDR1 DFQATT and CDR2 SNEGSKA (reference sequence). The CDR3 has 14 amino acids. The CDR3 loop is CSARQGPSTGELFF. The CDR3 DNA sequence: TGCAGTGCACGACAGGGGCCGAGCACCGGGGAGCTGTTTTTT.

About this clonotype: A clone one base away is much larger, so this may be a read error. The chain links TRBV6-5 to TRBJ1-2, with TRBD1 as a possible D gene (6 bases). The CDR3 length is 14 residues. The germline CDR1 and CDR2 sequences are MNHEY and SVGAGI. The CDR3 sequence is CVSSSGGRSFGYTF. Here the CDR3 DNA reads TGTGTCAGCAGTTCGGGGGGCAGAAGTTTTGGCTACACCTTC.

In its sample, this clonotype was seen many times. This chain connects TRBV27 to TRBJ1-2, with TRBD1 identical over 8 bases. CDR1 is MNHEY and CDR2 is SMNVEV in the germline V gene (reference sequence). The trim removed 5 bases at V and 6 bases at J, leaving 8 bases unmatched. The CDR3 has 14 residues. The CDR3 reads CASSLYGTGHGYTF. CDR3 nucleotide sequence: TGTGCCAGCAGTCTTTACGGGACAGGCCATGGCTACACCTTC.

This clonotype showed up just a few times. The chain uses TRBV19 and TRBJ1-5, with no clear D. V lost 1 base and J 0 bases, leaving 16 bases between the germline ends. Germline loops: CDR1 LNHDA, CDR2 SQIVND (reference sequence). This CDR3 contains 18 residues. The CDR3: CASSIAGSGTYSNQPQHF. The CDR3 bases are TGTGCCAGTAGTATAGCGGGGTCCGGAACTTATAGCAATCAGCCCCAGCATTTT.

This clonotype was observed a handful of times. The CDR3 DNA sequence: TGTGCCAGCAGTTTAACAGGTTCTAACTATGGCTACACCTTC. This sequence encodes CASSLTGSNYGYTF. The rearrangement links TRBV27 to TRBJ1-2; weak D call: TRBD1 (5 bases). V gave up 2 bases and J gave up 0 bases, with 7 bases separating them. Germline assignment: CDR1 MNHEY and CDR2 SMNVEV (reference sequence). This CDR3 spans 14 amino acids.

In this sample, this clonotype turned up many times. V usage is TRBV20-1 and J usage is TRBJ1-1; weak D call: TRBD1 (5 bases). Trimming stripped 6 bases from V and 0 bases from J, with 11 bases between. This CDR3 spans 13 amino acids. CDR1 DFQATT and CDR2 SNEGSKA come from the germline V gene (reference sequence). DNA for the CDR3: TGCAGTGCCAAGGGACGGCTGAACACTGAAGCTTTCTTT. It codes for CSAKGRLNTEAFF.

Comment on this clonotype: A read error may be the cause here, since a much bigger clone is one base away. The chain employs TRBV20-1 and TRBJ1-3; D not certain. The CDR3 totals 11 residues. V lost 4 bases and J 11 bases, leaving 12 bases between the germline ends. Germline-derived CDR1 and CDR2 are DFQATT and SNEGSKA (reference sequence). CDR3 nucleotide sequence: TGCAGTGCTAAAGATGGATGGGCCATATATTTT. This encodes CSAKDGWAIYF.

CDR3 region: CASGPDRVMNTEAFF. CDR3 sequence (DNA): TGTGCCAGCGGACCGGACAGGGTCATGAACACTGAAGCTTTCTTT. The V and J genes are TRBV7-2 and TRBJ1-1; 8 bases are shared with TRBD1. The V gene end was trimmed by 8 bases and the J gene end by 0 bases; junction bases not matched to a gene: 8. Germline CDR1 reads SGHTA; CDR2 reads FQGNSA. The CDR3 runs to 15 residues.

The chain employs TRBV20-1 and TRBJ2-1; D perhaps matches TRBD1 (5 bases). In germline, CDR1 is DFQATT, CDR2 SNEGSKA (reference sequence). The germline V and J ends were trimmed by 3 bases and 6 bases, with 9 bases remaining between them. This CDR3 spans 12 amino acids. The CDR3 sequence: CSARTVPNEQFF. The CDR3 region has the DNA TGCAGTGCTAGGACAGTCCCCAATGAGCAGTTCTTC.

This clonotype was seen a handful of times. J is TRBJ2-1 and V is TRBV15; 7 bases are shared with TRBD1. The CDR3 contains 14 residues. Trimming removed 0 bases from V and 9 bases from J; junction bases left unmatched: 5. Germline CDR1 LNHNV, CDR2 YYDKDF (reference sequence). The CDR3 nucleotides read TGTGCCACCAGCAGAGAAACCGCAGGGGGTGAGCAGTTCTTC. Its translation: CATSRETAGGEQFF.

This chain uses TRBV29-1 with TRBJ2-7, with 9 bases matching TRBD1. The V gene's germline CDR1 is SQVTM and CDR2 ANQGSEA. The CDR3 spans 15 residues. The ends lost 1 base at V and 2 bases at J; junction bases unmatched: 6. In DNA form, the CDR3 reads TGCAGCGTTGAAGTGGGGACAGGGTTCACCTACGAGCAGTACTTC. Protein product: CSVEVGTGFTYEQYF.

In its sample, this clonotype was seen many times. This chain connects TRBV7-2 to TRBJ1-5; perhaps TRBD1 as D (5 bases). Trimming left V 5 bases short and J 4 bases short, with 9 bases between. CDR1 SGHTA and CDR2 FQGNSA come from the germline V gene. The CDR3 totals 13 residues. DNA for the CDR3: TGTGCCAGCAGCCAAGAGGGGAATCAGCCCCAGCATTTT. The encoded protein is CASSQEGNQPQHF.

In its sample, this clonotype was seen a few times. The genes are TRBV7-2 and TRBJ2-1; TRBD2 aligns across 7 bases. The V segment lost 1 base and the J segment 4 bases; nucleotides outside the gene matches: 4. Germline loops: CDR1 SGHTA, CDR2 FQGNSA. The CDR3 is made up of 15 amino acids. CDR3 bases: TGTGCCAGCAGCTTAGATCTAGCGGAATACAATGAGCAGTTCTTC. Its protein is CASSLDLAEYNEQFF.

V is TRBV3-1 and J is TRBJ1-5; D might be TRBD1 (5 bases). V lost 4 bases, J lost 7 bases, and 17 bases lay in between. The CDR3 length is 15 residues. In germline, CDR1 is LGHDT, CDR2 YNNKEL (reference sequence). The CDR3 DNA reads TGTGCCAGCAGCCGTTTTCAGGGCAGTTTCCAGCCCCAGCATTTT. Encoded protein: CASSRFQGSFQPQHF.

This clonotype was recorded at least ten times. The genes are TRBV7-9 and TRBJ1-1; D may be TRBD1 (6 bases). Trimming removed 1 base from V and 6 bases from J, with 6 bases in between. The CDR3 has 12 amino acids. CDR1 and CDR2 from the germline V gene are SEHNR and FQNEAQ (reference sequence). CDR3 nucleotides: TGTGCCAGCAGCTTAGAGGGGGCTGAAGCTTTCTTT. Its translation is CASSLEGAEAFF.

The V gene is TRBV3-1, the J gene TRBJ1-6, with D perhaps TRBD1 (5 bases). V was trimmed by 3 bases and J by 6 bases, leaving 12 bases between them. This CDR3 comprises 15 residues. CDR1 and CDR2 from the germline V gene are LGHDT and YNNKEL (reference sequence). In nucleotides, the CDR3 is TGTGCCAGCAGCCAGGGGCCCGTGAGTAATTCACCCCTCCACTTT. It specifies CASSQGPVSNSPLHF.

This clonotype has only a few counts. This chain links TRBV5-8 with TRBJ2-3; TRBD2 might be the D (5 bases). The CDR3 covers 12 residues. Per germline, CDR1 SGHTS and CDR2 YDEGEE. The ends were cut back, 2 bases at V and 6 bases at J, with 7 bases in the middle. The CDR3 here is CASSFPSDTQYF. CDR3 sequence (DNA): TGTGCCAGCAGCTTCCCTAGCGATACGCAGTATTTT.

This clonotype has just a few counts. This sequence joins TRBV2 and TRBJ2-7, with D possibly being TRBD2 (5 bases). From germline, CDR1 is SNHLY and CDR2 FYNNEI. V shed 7 bases and J shed 5 bases, with 18 bases lying between them. The CDR3 loop spans 14 amino acids. DNA of the CDR3: TGTGCCAGCAACCCGGGAACAGCCCCTCACGAGCAGTACTTC. Protein product: CASNPGTAPHEQYF.

The rearrangement links TRBV10-1 to TRBJ1-2, with TRBD1 as a possible D gene (5 bases). Germline CDR1 WNHNN, CDR2 SYGVQD (reference sequence). Trimming removed 4 bases from V and 3 bases from J, with 15 bases in between. This CDR3 contains 15 residues. DNA for the CDR3: TGCGCCAGCAGTGGCAGGGAGCCCCAATACTATGGCTACACCTTC. It is translated as CASSGREPQYYGYTF.